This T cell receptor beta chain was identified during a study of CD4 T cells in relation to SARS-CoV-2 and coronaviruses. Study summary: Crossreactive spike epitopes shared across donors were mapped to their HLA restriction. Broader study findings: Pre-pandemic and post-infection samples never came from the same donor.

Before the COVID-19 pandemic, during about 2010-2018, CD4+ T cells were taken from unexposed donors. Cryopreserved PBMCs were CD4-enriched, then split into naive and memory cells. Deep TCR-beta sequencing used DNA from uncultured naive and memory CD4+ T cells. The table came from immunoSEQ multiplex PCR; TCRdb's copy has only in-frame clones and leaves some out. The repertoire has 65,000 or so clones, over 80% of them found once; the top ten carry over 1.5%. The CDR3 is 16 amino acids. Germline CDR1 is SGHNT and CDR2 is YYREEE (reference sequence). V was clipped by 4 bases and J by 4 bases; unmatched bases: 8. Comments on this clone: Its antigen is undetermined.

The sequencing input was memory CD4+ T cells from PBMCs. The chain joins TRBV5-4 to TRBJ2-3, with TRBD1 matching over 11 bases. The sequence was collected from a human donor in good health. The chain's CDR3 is CASSQGTGGVADTQYF. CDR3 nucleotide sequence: TGTGCCAGCAGCCAAGGGACAGGGGGGGTAGCAGATACGCAGTATTTT.